What follows are 12 T cell receptor beta chains derived from one specimen sequenced in a study of cytomegalovirus exposure and HLA in healthy donors. With 60 Vbeta and 13 Jbeta primers, the PCR was carried out. Produced via immunoSEQ multiplex PCR; TCRdb's table is partial and in-frame only. In the table there are roughly 110,000 clones, about 75% of which are singletons. Sequencing was performed on PBMCs. These receptors were taken from a woman aged 40 to 49 in good health and CMV-seropositive.

This clone was seen more than once but under ten times. V usage is TRBV27 and J usage is TRBJ1-2, with TRBD1 matching 9 bases. Germline V lookup: CDR1 MNHEY, CDR2 SMNVEV (reference sequence). V lost 1 base to trimming and J lost 7 bases; unmatched junction nucleotides: 4. The CDR3 consists of 14 residues. Written as DNA, the CDR3 is TGTGCCAGCAGTTTATACGGGGGACAGGGTGGCTACACCTTC. Its protein product is CASSLYGGQGGYTF.

The chain carries TRBV5-6 and TRBJ2-5, with 9 bases identical to TRBD2. Trimming at V came to 6 bases and at J to 2 bases, leaving 2 bases not matched to a gene. This CDR3 is built from 13 residues. Germline CDR1 SGHDT, CDR2 YYEEEE. CDR3 DNA: TGTGCCAGCATTGCGGGGGGGCAAGAGACCCAGTACTTC. Amino acid sequence: CASIAGGQETQYF. Full variable domain (rest looked up from reference TRBV5-6 and TRBJ2-5): DAGVTQSPTHLIKTRGQQVTLRCSPKSGHDTVSWYQQALGQGPQFIFQYYEEEERQRGNFPDRFSGHQFPNYSSELNVNALLLGDSALYLCASIAGGQETQYFGPGTRLLVL.

CDR3 nucleotides: TGTGCCAGCAGTTACTCAGTCGTGAGAAGCTACGAGCAGTACTTC. It specifies CASSYSVVRSYEQYF. The V call is TRBV6-5, the J call TRBJ2-7; the D is unclear. The CDR3 spans 15 residues. V was shortened by 0 bases and J by 3 bases, with 12 bases between the two germline ends. The germline V gene encodes CDR1 MNHEY and CDR2 SVGAGI.

This clone came up a few times. The chain's CDR3 is CASSLGSGGFQETQYF. CDR3 in DNA: TGCGCCAGCAGCTTGGGGAGCGGGGGTTTCCAAGAGACCCAGTACTTC. This chain uses TRBV5-1 with TRBJ2-5, with 8 bases lining up with TRBD2. The germline gives CDR1 SGHRS, CDR2 YFSETQ. V shed 0 bases, J shed 1 base, and the junction held 5 bases outside the gene matches. The CDR3 covers 16 residues.

The chain recombines TRBV6-5 with TRBJ1-1, with TRBD1 matching over 7 bases. The CDR3 runs to 16 residues. Germline CDR1 and CDR2: MNHEY and SVGAGI. With 4 bases clipped from V and 8 bases from J, the junction kept 16 bases outside the gene matches. The CDR3 reads CASSSPRTQGKLEAFF. The CDR3 nucleotides read TGTGCCAGCAGTTCCCCTCGGACACAGGGGAAATTGGAAGCTTTCTTT.

The gene calls are TRBV19 and TRBJ1-5; D not certain. The V gene's germline CDR1 is LNHDA and CDR2 SQIVND (reference sequence). Trimming removed 10 bases at V and 3 bases at J, with 13 bases between. This CDR3 spans 13 amino acids. DNA of the CDR3: TGTGCCACAGCGGACGGATTCAATCAGCCCCAGCATTTT. Its translation is CATADGFNQPQHF.

The V gene is TRBV27, the J gene TRBJ1-5; 11 nucleotides match TRBD1. The CDR3 extends over 15 amino acids. Germline V gives CDR1 MNHEY, CDR2 SMNVEV (reference sequence). V lost 11 bases, J lost 2 bases, and 8 bases stayed unmatched. Written as DNA, the CDR3 is TGTGCCTCTGCGGGACAGGGGGGTGGCAATCAGCCCCAGCATTTT. Translating gives CASAGQGGGNQPQHF.

The chain employs TRBV5-4 and TRBJ2-3, with 11 bases aligning to TRBD2. CDR1 is SGHNT, CDR2 YYREEE, per germline (reference sequence). The CDR3 runs 15 residues. Unmatched junction bases numbered 6, after V lost 6 bases and J lost 3 bases. CDR3 nucleotide sequence: TGTGCCAGCACTGTAGCGGGGGGGCCTACAGATACGCAGTATTTT. Its translation: CASTVAGGPTDTQYF.

This sequence joins TRBV29-1 and TRBJ2-3; TRBD2 aligns across 7 bases. The V gene end was trimmed by 4 bases and the J gene end by 2 bases; junction bases not matched to a gene: 3. CDR1 and CDR2 from the germline V gene are SQVTM and ANQGSEA. The CDR3 has 13 residues. The CDR3, as DNA: TGCAGCGTTGTGGGGGGGAACACAGATACGCAGTATTTT. Protein sequence: CSVVGGNTDTQYF.

CDR3 sequence: CASSPTLLETQPQHF. The CDR3 DNA is TGTGCCAGCTCACCGACTTTGCTAGAAACTCAGCCCCAGCATTTT. The chain combines TRBV18 with TRBJ1-5, with unresolved D. V lost 3 bases to trimming and J lost 6 bases, with 15 bases between them. Germline lookup yields CDR1 KGHSH and CDR2 LQKENI. CDR3 length equals 15 residues.

This rearrangement joins TRBV7-9 to TRBJ2-7; D is unresolved. In germline, CDR1 is SEHNR, CDR2 FQNEAQ (reference sequence). The ends were cut back, 8 bases at V and 1 base at J, with 6 bases in the middle. This CDR3 is 11 amino acids long. The CDR3 nucleotides read TGTGCCAGCGTTAAATCCTACGAGCAGTACTTC. Amino acid sequence: CASVKSYEQYF.

This rearrangement joins TRBV5-1 to TRBJ1-1, with D possibly TRBD1 on 5 matching bases. The CDR3 is 17 residues long. V was trimmed by 4 bases and J by 0 bases, leaving 19 bases between them. The germline CDR1 and CDR2 sequences are SGHRS and YFSETQ. This CDR3 is CASSLQGLGLMNTEAFF. The CDR3 nucleotides read TGCGCCAGCAGCCTTCAGGGTTTGGGGTTGATGAACACTGAAGCTTTCTTT. The whole variable domain, filled in from reference TRBV5-1 and TRBJ1-1, reads KAGVTQTPRYLIKTRGQQVTLSCSPISGHRSVSWYQQTPGQGLQFLFEYFSETQRNKGNFPGRFSGRQFSNSRSEMNVSTLELGDSALYLCASSLQGLGLMNTEAFFGQGTRLTVV.